This entry lists 26 T cell receptor beta chains sequenced from one sample in a study of identical twins. TCRdb reanalysed the 5' RACE reads using MiXCR and keeps one entry per CDR3 protein. The sample yields hundreds of thousands of distinct CDR3 sequences, about 7.3% seen once. The sample was also linked to a second study, of yellow fever vaccine responses in identical twins.

The sequenced sample consisted of memory (CD45RO+) T cells sorted from blood. These receptors all stem from a woman younger than 35 in good health.

This clonotype was picked up a small number of times. This sequence joins TRBV28 and TRBJ2-1; D is unclear. Per germline, CDR1 MDHEN and CDR2 SYDVKM. Trimming shortened V by 3 bases and J by 10 bases, and 13 bases separated the two germline ends. The CDR3 consists of 13 residues. The CDR3 sequence is CASSFDPWVEQFF. The CDR3 region has the DNA TGTGCCAGCAGTTTTGACCCCTGGGTGGAGCAGTTCTTC. The full variable domain, completed using reference TRBV28 and TRBJ2-1, is DVKVTQSSRYLVKRTGEKVFLECVQDMDHENMFWYRQDPGLGLRLIYFSYDVKMKEKGDIPEGYSVSREKKERFSLILESASTNQTSMYLCASSFDPWVEQFFGPGTRLTVL.

This chain links TRBV7-2 with TRBJ1-2; 7 nucleotides agree with TRBD1. The CDR3 has 15 amino acids. Germline lookup yields CDR1 SGHTA and CDR2 FQGNSA. Trimming removed 5 bases from V and 1 base from J; junction bases left unmatched: 7. CDR3 protein: CASSSRDRINYGYTF. The DNA for the CDR3 is TGTGCCAGCAGCAGCCGGGACAGAATTAACTATGGCTACACCTTC.

The chain is built from TRBV2 and TRBJ2-3; 8 nucleotides match TRBD1. The CDR3 runs to 17 residues. Looked up from germline, CDR1 is SNHLY and CDR2 is FYNNEI. V trimming: 1 base; J trimming: 2 bases; junction bases outside the gene matches: 8. CDR3 sequence (DNA): TGTGCCAGCAGTGAAGGGTCAGGGGGCTATATCACAGATACGCAGTATTTT. Translating gives CASSEGSGGYITDTQYF.

This clonotype was detected once. V is TRBV5-1 and J is TRBJ2-7, with D hard to call. Germline V gives CDR1 SGHRS, CDR2 YFSETQ. V gave up 5 bases and J gave up 3 bases, with 12 bases separating them. This CDR3 has 13 residues. CDR3 residues: CASSLQNDYEQYF. Here the CDR3 DNA reads TGCGCCAGCAGTTTGCAAAATGACTACGAGCAGTACTTC.

This clonotype was seen a handful of times. CDR3 region: CASKWGVDYGYTF. The CDR3 DNA sequence: TGTGCCAGCAAGTGGGGCGTTGACTATGGCTACACCTTC. The J gene is TRBJ1-2, the V gene TRBV12-3 or TRBV12-4, with D perhaps matching TRBD1 (5 bases). V was shortened by 7 bases and J by 3 bases, with 12 bases between the two germline ends. The CDR3 runs to 13 residues.

This clonotype was found many times. The rearrangement links TRBV14 to TRBJ2-1; D perhaps matches TRBD2 (6 bases). This CDR3 region has 12 residues. The V end lost 1 base, the J end lost 13 bases, and 11 bases lay between the germline ends. Germline CDR1 SGHDN, CDR2 FVKESK. For the CDR3, the DNA is TGTGCCAGCAGCCAAGTGGGACTCGTACAGTTCTTC. The encoded protein is CASSQVGLVQFF.

This clonotype was seen repeatedly, ten times or more. The genes are TRBV7-8 and TRBJ2-3; the D gene is possibly TRBD1 (5 bases). The CDR3 is 17 residues long. The V end lost 5 bases, the J end lost 4 bases, and 22 bases lay between the germline ends. Germline CDR1 and CDR2: SGHVS and FQNEAQ. The CDR3, as DNA: TGTGCCAGCAGCCCAACCCGGCTACAGGAGTTCTCAGATACGCAGTATTTT. It encodes CASSPTRLQEFSDTQYF.

This clonotype was seen more than once but under ten times. The chain is built from TRBV27 and TRBJ2-3; D unclear. The CDR3 totals 14 residues. The V gene lost 5 bases and the J gene lost 1 base, with 10 bases spanning the gap. CDR1 is MNHEY and CDR2 is SMNVEV in the germline V gene (reference sequence). CDR3: CASSLGLRTDTQYF. The CDR3 bases are TGTGCCAGCAGTCTCGGCCTACGCACAGATACGCAGTATTTT.

This clonotype was observed at least ten times. The CDR3 DNA sequence: TGCGCTTTGGGGCGTGACCTTTGGCCCCAGCATTTT. Protein: CALGRDLWPQHF. V gene TRBV5-1 combines with J gene TRBJ1-5, with D possibly being TRBD1 (5 bases). From germline, CDR1 is SGHRS and CDR2 YFSETQ. The CDR3 extends over 12 amino acids.

This clonotype was found many times. V gene TRBV6-2 or TRBV6-3 combines with J gene TRBJ2-7; weak D call: TRBD2 (5 bases). The CDR3 length is 12 residues. Germline V gives CDR1 MNHEY, CDR2 SVGEGT. Trimming pared 5 bases from V and 7 bases from J, leaving 12 bases between. CDR3 protein: CASSSAGGEQYV. The CDR3 region has the DNA TGTGCCAGCAGTAGTGCCGGCGGGGAGCAGTACGTC.

The chain recombines TRBV5-4 with TRBJ1-5; D call uncertain. CDR3 length: 13 residues. V was shortened by 0 bases and J by 4 bases, with 5 bases between the two germline ends. Germline V gene sequence: CDR1 SGHNT, CDR2 YYREEE (reference sequence). This CDR3 reads CASSLDVNQPQHF. DNA of the CDR3: TGTGCCAGCAGCTTGGATGTGAATCAGCCCCAGCATTTT. Full variable domain (remainder filled in from reference TRBV5-4 and TRBJ1-5): ETGVTQSPTHLIKTRGQQVTLRCSSQSGHNTVSWYQQALGQGPQFIFQYYREEENGRGNFPPRFSGLQFPNYSSELNVNALELDDSALYLCASSLDVNQPQHFGDGTRLSIL.

This clonotype came up many times. This chain connects TRBV6-5 to TRBJ2-4; TRBD1 matches at 7 bases. The V and J ends lost 0 bases and 5 bases, in that order; junction bases with no gene match: 4. There are 15 residues in the CDR3. CDR1 is MNHEY, CDR2 SVGAGI, per germline. The CDR3 is CASSYSPGGQNIQYF. The CDR3 DNA follows: TGTGCCAGCAGTTACTCTCCAGGGGGTCAAAACATTCAGTACTTC.

The V gene is TRBV5-5, the J gene TRBJ2-2; D unclear. Trimming removed 4 bases at V and 1 base at J, with 11 bases between. The germline V gene has CDR1 SGHKS and CDR2 YYEKEE (reference sequence). This CDR3 spans 15 amino acids. In nucleotides, the CDR3 is TGTGCCAGCAGCGTCCTCCACGGGAACACCGGGGAGCTGTTTTTT. Translating it yields CASSVLHGNTGELFF.

This clonotype has a handful of counts. The gene calls are TRBV5-6 and TRBJ2-5; 9 nucleotides match TRBD1. Germline CDR1 SGHDT, CDR2 YYEEEE. Trimming removed 5 bases from V and 4 bases from J; junction bases left unmatched: 15. The CDR3 is 17 amino acids. The CDR3 spells CASSSGHLLTGGETQYF. In DNA form, the CDR3 reads TGTGCCAGCAGTTCGGGTCACTTACTGACAGGGGGAGAGACCCAGTACTTC.

This clonotype was picked up a small number of times. DNA for the CDR3: TGTGCCAGCAGCCAATCTTCGCCGACTCCGGAGACCCAGTACTTC. It translates to CASSQSSPTPETQYF. The genes are TRBV16 and TRBJ2-5; no clear D gene. In germline, CDR1 is KGHSY, CDR2 FQNENV. The CDR3 runs to 15 residues. V lost 0 bases and J 5 bases, leaving 13 bases between the germline ends.

This clonotype was detected a few times. This sequence joins TRBV2 and TRBJ2-1; D is possibly TRBD1 (5 bases). Germline-derived CDR1 and CDR2 are SNHLY and FYNNEI. V was pared by 7 bases and J by 5 bases, with 15 bases between. The CDR3 is 14 amino acids. The DNA of the CDR3 is TGTGCCAGCAAAAGTGGACACAAGAACAATGAGCAGTTCTTC. Protein: CASKSGHKNNEQFF.

The rearrangement links TRBV20-1 to TRBJ1-5; no clear D gene. V lost 3 bases and J lost 4, with 10 bases in between. The CDR3 is made up of 13 amino acids. Looked up from germline, CDR1 is DFQATT and CDR2 is SNEGSKA (reference sequence). CDR3 sequence: CSASRVWNQPQHF. The CDR3 DNA sequence: TGCAGTGCTAGCCGTGTATGGAATCAGCCCCAGCATTTT.

This clonotype was observed many times. V is TRBV28 and J is TRBJ1-5; 9 bases line up with TRBD1. The germline CDR1 and CDR2 sequences are MDHEN and SYDVKM. Trimming took 4 bases from V and 5 from J; bases not matched to a gene: 6. CDR3 length: 15 residues. DNA for the CDR3: TGTGCCAGCAGTTCCTCCGGGACAGGGTATCAGCCCCAGCATTTT. Protein sequence: CASSSSGTGYQPQHF.

This clonotype was detected only a few times. This sequence joins TRBV4-1 and TRBJ2-1, with 10 bases matching TRBD2. The CDR3 is 18 amino acids. The V segment lost 0 bases and the J segment 1 base; nucleotides outside the gene matches: 6. From germline, CDR1 is MGHRA and CDR2 YSYEKL. The CDR3 DNA is TGCGCCAGCAGCCAAGATTTCACTAGCGGGATGTCCTACAATGAGCAGTTCTTC. Its translation is CASSQDFTSGMSYNEQFF.

This clonotype was picked up many times. The chain couples TRBV7-8 to TRBJ1-6, with 8 bases matching TRBD1. This CDR3 region has 16 residues. In germline, CDR1 is SGHVS, CDR2 FQNEAQ. The J segment lost 5 bases and the V segment lost 2 bases, leaving 5 bases of the junction unmatched. CDR3 in DNA: TGTGCCAGCAGCTTATTGGCAGGGGGCAATAATTCACCCCTCCACTTT. Amino acids: CASSLLAGGNNSPLHF.

This clonotype was counted many times. This CDR3 is CSVLEGANEQFF. CDR3 DNA sequence: TGCAGCGTATTGGAGGGGGCAAATGAGCAGTTCTTC. This chain links TRBV29-1 with TRBJ2-1, with D perhaps TRBD1 (7 bases). Trimming pared 6 bases from V and 7 bases from J, leaving 13 bases between. The CDR3 contains 12 residues. The germline gives CDR1 SQVTM, CDR2 ANQGSEA.

This clonotype was picked up many times. This rearrangement joins TRBV12-3 or TRBV12-4 to TRBJ1-1, with D unclear. There are 14 residues in the CDR3. Trimming cost V 0 bases and J 7 bases, with 12 bases left between them. The CDR3 DNA reads as TGTGCCAGCAGTTTAGCTTGGTCGGGATATGAAGCTTTCTTT. Amino acids: CASSLAWSGYEAFF.

The sample holds many counts of this clonotype. The V call is TRBV20-1, the J call TRBJ1-6, with 7 nucleotides matching TRBD1. The V gene's germline CDR1 is DFQATT and CDR2 SNEGSKA (reference sequence). Losses at the gene ends were 3 bases for V and 7 bases for J; bases not matched to a gene: 6. The CDR3 spans 14 residues. CDR3 protein: CSARSGQLNSPLHF. The CDR3 coding sequence is TGCAGTGCTAGGTCGGGACAGCTGAATTCACCCCTCCACTTT.

This rearrangement joins TRBV20-1 to TRBJ2-1, with D possibly being TRBD2 (6 bases). Germline lookup yields CDR1 DFQATT and CDR2 SNEGSKA (reference sequence). The V end was cut by 1 base, the J end by 0 bases, with 13 bases between. There are 16 residues in the CDR3. The CDR3, as DNA: TGCAGTGCTAGAGTCCCCTCTAGCGACTCCTACAATGAGCAGTTCTTC. It translates to CSARVPSSDSYNEQFF.

This sequence joins TRBV20-1 and TRBJ2-1; TRBD2 aligns across 8 bases. Germline V gene sequence: CDR1 DFQATT, CDR2 SNEGSKA (reference sequence). The CDR3 has 14 residues. V shed 5 bases, J shed 4 bases, and the junction held 7 bases outside the gene matches. CDR3 in DNA: TGCAGTGCTCGCGGGAGGCCCCTTTACAATGAGCAGTTCTTC. Amino acid sequence: CSARGRPLYNEQFF.

There are a few counts of this clonotype. V gene TRBV5-1 combines with J gene TRBJ1-1; no clear D gene. CDR3 length: 14 residues. CDR1 is SGHRS and CDR2 is YFSETQ in the germline V gene. Trimming cost V 5 bases and J 0 bases, with 11 bases left between them. This chain's CDR3 is CASRWLLMNTEAFF. CDR3 sequence (DNA): TGCGCCAGCAGGTGGTTGCTCATGAACACTGAAGCTTTCTTT.